This T cell receptor beta chain comes out of a study of T-cell memory formation after mild COVID-19. The study's findings and limits: Some clones that responded were present in memory (sampled pre-infection), which suggests cross-reactive memory joined.

Using constant-segment primers, 5'RACE produced TCR alpha and TCR beta cDNA libraries carrying sample barcodes and UMIs. TCRdb independently ran MiXCR on the 5' RACE reads; one entry per CDR3 protein. The repertoire has under 300,000 distinct CDR3 sequences, 16% of them found once; the top ten carry roughly 3.6%. This clonotype came up a few times. Antigen: not known. The V end lost 0 bases, the J end lost 8 bases, and 6 bases lay between the germline ends. In germline, CDR1 is SGHDT, CDR2 YYEEEE. The CDR3 runs 12 residues. Sequenced input: PBMCs or a T cell subset sorted from them (not recorded which). This sequence joins TRBV5-6 and TRBJ1-3; no clear D gene. The TCR was taken from a man between 18 and 35 years old who had mild COVID-19 (a few samples of this study predate the infection). Cell type and time point are not known. The CDR3 sequence: CASSLEGYTIYF. CDR3 DNA: TGTGCCAGCAGCTTGGAGGGCTACACCATATATTTT.